This TCR beta chain emerged from a study of a mutant IDH1 vaccine in newly diagnosed glioma. Study-wide findings and caveats: Vaccination induced immune responses in about 93% of patients.

Trimming took 0 bases from V and 5 from J; bases not matched to a gene: 10. Looked up from germline, CDR1 is SGDLS and CDR2 is YYNGEE. The length of the CDR3 is 16 residues. Time point described: baseline, week 1 (first vaccination visit). Treatment specified: pre-vaccination baseline after standard-of-care therapy. Each of the donors came in with new WHO grade 3 or 4 astrocytomas that were IDH1-mutant and ATRX-lost. As to this clone: Its target is not known.

Produced via immunoSEQ multiplex PCR; TCRdb's table is partial and in-frame only. The repertoire has about 98,000 clones, 70% to 90% of them found once; the top ten carry 0.5% to 0.6%. This TCR was sampled from a woman aged 45-65 years with glioma. This chain joins TRBV9 and TRBJ2-7, with 8 bases fitting TRBD1. Sequenced here: PBMCs, sampled from a glioma patient treated with radiotherapy, temozolomide or both. CDR3 region: CASSVGPGQGADEQYF. As DNA, the CDR3 is TGTGCCAGCAGCGTAGGCCCCGGGCAGGGGGCTGACGAGCAGTACTTC.